Each of the 32 T cell receptor beta chains below was sequenced from the same sample in a study of human T cells and chemical hapten exposure. Using its own MiXCR run on the RACE reads, TCRdb lists one record per CDR3 protein. This table holds approximately 100,000 distinct CDR3 sequences, 9.6% found once. Time point specified: pre-sensitization, week 0. Treatment indicated: therapeutic diphenylcyclopropenone sensitization with weekly scalp DPC. Sequencing used whole blood, obtained in connection with sensitization to the hapten diphenylcyclopropenone (DPC). The receptor source for this set is a woman between 40 and 50 years old with alopecia areata. Some clones in this sample may be carry-over from other donors' samples.

A few counts support this clonotype. J is TRBJ1-1 and V is TRBV12-3 or TRBV12-4, with 7 positions matching TRBD1. This CDR3 region has 16 residues. The ends lost 2 bases at V and 7 bases at J; junction bases unmatched: 13. The DNA for the CDR3 is TGTGCCAGCAGTTTAATAAAGGGGGCAACACAGAGTGAAGCTTTCTTT. The encoded protein is CASSLIKGATQSEAFF.

This clonotype has more than one count but fewer than ten. The V gene is TRBV7-9, the J gene TRBJ2-7; 11 nucleotides agree with TRBD2. The V and J ends lost 4 bases and 2 bases, in that order; junction bases with no gene match: 7. This CDR3 contains 16 residues. From germline, CDR1 is SEHNR and CDR2 FQNEAQ (reference sequence). CDR3 DNA: TGTGCCAGCAGCTCTCCTAGCGGGGGGCCTACCTACGAGCAGTACTTC. It yields the protein CASSSPSGGPTYEQYF.

This clonotype was detected ten times or more. V and J are TRBV9 and TRBJ1-1; no firm D call. Looked up from germline, CDR1 is SGDLS and CDR2 is YYNGEE. V shed 6 bases and J shed 1 base, with 13 bases lying between them. The CDR3 is 14 residues long. The CDR3 DNA reads TGTGCCAGCACCGACCCCATCCGGAACACTGAAGCTTTCTTT. Translated: CASTDPIRNTEAFF.

V is TRBV20-1 and J is TRBJ1-2; 8 nucleotides line up with TRBD1. The J segment lost 1 base and the V segment lost 3 bases, leaving 7 bases of the junction unmatched. CDR3 length: 15 residues. Per germline, CDR1 DFQATT and CDR2 SNEGSKA (reference sequence). CDR3: CSARPETGVNYGYTF. The CDR3 DNA follows: TGCAGTGCTAGGCCCGAGACAGGGGTTAACTATGGCTACACCTTC.

The rearrangement joins TRBV7-2 to TRBJ2-4; weak D call: TRBD2 (6 bases). The germline V gene encodes CDR1 SGHTA and CDR2 FQGNSA. The CDR3 runs 14 residues. The V gene lost 5 bases and the J gene lost 0 bases, with 8 bases spanning the gap. CDR3: CASSPGLAKNIQYF. The DNA for the CDR3 is TGTGCCAGCAGCCCGGGACTAGCCAAAAACATTCAGTACTTC.

The genes are TRBV27 and TRBJ2-4; D might be TRBD2 (8 bases). CDR1 MNHEY and CDR2 SMNVEV come from the germline V gene (reference sequence). The germline V and J ends were trimmed by 6 bases and 7 bases, with 16 bases remaining between them. CDR3 length: 14 amino acids. CDR3 sequence: CASSGRGLENIQYF. The DNA of the CDR3 is TGTGCCAGCAGCGGGAGGGGGCTGGAGAACATTCAGTACTTC.

This clonotype was seen at least ten times. The genes are TRBV12-3 or TRBV12-4 and TRBJ1-5; 7 bases agree with TRBD1. The CDR3 has 13 residues. J gave up 5 bases and V 8 bases, and 6 bases lay outside the gene matches. The CDR3: CASGTGDDQPQHF. For the CDR3, the DNA is TGTGCCAGCGGAACAGGGGATGATCAGCCCCAGCATTTT.

This clonotype appeared many times. The chain carries TRBV29-1 and TRBJ2-7; D gene uncertain. The CDR3 spans 12 residues. V dropped 4 bases and J dropped 4 bases, with 11 bases sitting between them. Per the germline V gene, CDR1 is SQVTM and CDR2 is ANQGSEA. The CDR3 nucleotides are TGCAGCGTTGGATTTCAAGGGTACGAGCAGTACTTC. Translating gives CSVGFQGYEQYF.

This clonotype was seen at least ten times. The chain uses TRBV7-2 and TRBJ1-2, with 7 nucleotides matching TRBD1. The CDR3 sequence is 14 residues long. V lost 5 bases to trimming and J lost 8 bases; unmatched junction nucleotides: 11. CDR1 and CDR2 (germline): SGHTA, FQGNSA. The chain's CDR3 is CASSIKGQTVGYTF. The DNA for the CDR3 is TGTGCCAGCAGCATAAAGGGACAGACGGTGGGCTACACCTTC.

This clonotype was picked up a small number of times. The chain links TRBV12-3 or TRBV12-4 to TRBJ1-5, with D unclear. The CDR3 sequence is 16 residues long. Trimming shortened V by 0 bases and J by 3 bases, and 12 bases separated the two germline ends. The CDR3 bases are TGTGCCAGCAGTTTAGCGCTCGGCAGCCACAATCAGCCCCAGCATTTT. Its translation: CASSLALGSHNQPQHF.

This clonotype was counted many times. V and J are TRBV7-2 and TRBJ2-5, with D maybe TRBD2 (6 bases). CDR3 length: 14 residues. Trimming pared 1 base from V and 4 bases from J, leaving 10 bases between. Germline V CDR1 and CDR2: SGHTA, FQGNSA. Here the CDR3 reads CASSLVAGRETQYF. As DNA, the CDR3 is TGTGCCAGCAGCTTAGTTGCGGGGCGAGAGACCCAGTACTTC.

The CDR3 sequence: CAWSGGASGAFF. Written as DNA, the CDR3 is TGTGCCTGGAGTGGAGGGGCGTCCGGAGCTTTCTTT. The V call is TRBV30, the J call TRBJ1-1; D is perhaps TRBD1 (5 bases). Trimming cost V 1 base and J 10 bases, with 13 bases left between them. Germline values: CDR1 GTSNPN, CDR2 SVGIG (reference sequence). CDR3 length: 12 residues.

This clonotype was seen a handful of times. The chain couples TRBV10-3 to TRBJ1-2; possible D gene TRBD1, 5 bases. CDR1 is ENHRY and CDR2 is SYGVKD in the germline V gene. The CDR3 is made up of 15 amino acids. Trimming left V 2 bases short and J 5 bases short, with 15 bases between. CDR3 DNA: TGTGCCATCAGTGAGCCCCAAAGACAGCTTTATGGCTACACCTTC. It codes for CAISEPQRQLYGYTF.

V usage is TRBV11-2 and J usage is TRBJ2-3, with 9 bases that match TRBD2. CDR1 and CDR2 from the germline V gene are SGHAT and FQNNGV. Germline trimming cut 0 bases from V and 9 bases from J; bases unmatched to any gene: 4. The CDR3 is 14 residues long. In nucleotides, the CDR3 is TGTGCCAGCAGCTTAGACGGACTAGCGATCACGCAGTATTTT. This encodes CASSLDGLAITQYF.

This clonotype was observed at least ten times. This sequence joins TRBV6-1 and TRBJ1-5; unclear D gene. Trimming left V 2 bases short and J 7 bases short, with 21 bases between. This CDR3 has 17 amino acids. The germline V gene has CDR1 MNHNS and CDR2 SASEGT. The CDR3 DNA reads as TGTGCCAGCAGTGAATTTTGGGAAGGGATTGGAAGCCAGCCCCAGCATTTT. Amino acids: CASSEFWEGIGSQPQHF.

This clonotype was seen a handful of times. V gene TRBV12-3 or TRBV12-4 combines with J gene TRBJ2-7, with D possibly being TRBD1 (6 bases). The CDR3 contains 14 residues. The V end was cut by 3 bases, the J end by 4 bases, with 13 bases between. CDR3 residues: CASSLMGASYEQYF. The CDR3 bases are TGTGCCAGCAGTTTGATGGGGGCGAGTTACGAGCAGTACTTC.

There are many counts of this clonotype. CDR3 protein: CASSPGAPGPNYGYTF. In DNA, the CDR3 is TGTGCCAGCAGTCCGGGGGCGCCGGGTCCTAACTATGGCTACACCTTC. The chain employs TRBV6-5 and TRBJ1-2; D is perhaps TRBD1 (6 bases). The CDR3 loop spans 16 amino acids. V was trimmed by 5 bases and J by 0 bases, leaving 16 bases between them. Germline CDR1 reads MNHEY; CDR2 reads SVGAGI.

This clonotype has a handful of counts. This CDR3 is CASSSRADSYEQYF. In nucleotides, the CDR3 is TGTGCCAGCAGCTCTAGGGCAGACTCCTACGAGCAGTACTTC. This sequence joins TRBV7-8 and TRBJ2-7, with no clear D. The CDR3 is made up of 14 amino acids. Germline V lookup: CDR1 SGHVS, CDR2 FQNEAQ. V dropped 4 bases and J dropped 0 bases, with 10 bases sitting between them. Full variable domain (outside the CDR3, taken from reference TRBV7-8 and TRBJ2-7): GAGVSQSPRYKVAKRGQDVALRCDPISGHVSLFWYQQALGQGPEFLTYFQNEAQLDKSGLPSDRFFAERPEGSVSTLKIQRTQQEDSAVYLCASSSRADSYEQYFGPGTRLTVT.

In regard to this clonotype: An end of the junction differs from the germline gene, which may be a read error. V gene TRBV29-1 combines with J gene TRBJ2-2; 7 positions match TRBD1. There are 13 residues in the CDR3. Germline assignment: CDR1 SQVTM and CDR2 ANQGSEA. CDR3 sequence: CSVAGQNTGKLFF. The CDR3 region has the DNA TGCAGCGTTGCGGGACAGAACACCGGGAAGCTGTTTTTT.

CDR3 loop: CASSTPPSPLHF. CDR3 coding DNA: TGTGCCAGTAGCACCCCCCCGTCACCCCTCCACTTT. The genes are TRBV19 and TRBJ1-6; D unresolved. V lost 6 bases, J lost 10 bases, and 10 bases lay in between. Germline values: CDR1 LNHDA, CDR2 SQIVND (reference sequence). The CDR3 runs to 12 residues.

As concerns this clonotype: This sequence may be a read error, since a much larger clone differs from it by one base. This chain uses TRBV4-1 with TRBJ2-7, with a weak D call TRBD1 (5 bases). CDR3 length: 15 residues. The germline V gene has CDR1 MGHRA and CDR2 YSYEKL. The CDR3 DNA reads as TGCGCCAGCAGCCAAGTCCAGGCAGGGCCTTACGAGCAGAACTTC. This sequence encodes CASSQVQAGPYEQNF.

Many counts were recorded for this clonotype. The chain carries TRBV12-3 or TRBV12-4 and TRBJ2-3; D unclear. There are 13 residues in the CDR3. V shed 3 bases and J shed 2 bases, with 6 bases lying between them. CDR3 in DNA: TGTGCCAGCAGTTTCCAGTTCACAGATACGCAGTATTTT. Its protein product is CASSFQFTDTQYF.

In this sample, this clonotype turned up many times. The chain joins TRBV7-9 to TRBJ2-7; no clear D gene. Looked up from germline, CDR1 is SEHNR and CDR2 is FQNEAQ (reference sequence). V was pared by 1 base and J by 6 bases, with 10 bases between. This CDR3 has 13 amino acids. The CDR3: CASSLGWGAEQYF. For the CDR3, the DNA is TGTGCCAGCAGCTTAGGTTGGGGTGCCGAGCAGTACTTC. Supplemented by reference TRBV7-9 and TRBJ2-7, the full variable domain reads DTGVSQNPRHKITKRGQNVTFRCDPISEHNRLYWYRQTLGQGPEFLTYFQNEAQLEKSRLLSDRFSAERPKGSFSTLEIQRTEQGDSAMYLCASSLGWGAEQYFGPGTRLTVT.

Ten or more counts support this clonotype. The chain couples TRBV29-1 to TRBJ2-4, with TRBD2 matching 7 bases. Germline-derived CDR1 and CDR2 are SQVTM and ANQGSEA. The CDR3 sequence is 13 residues long. V lost 5 bases, J lost 6 bases, and 7 bases stayed unmatched. CDR3 coding DNA: TGCAGCGTTCTAGGCGGGGAGGGAAACATTCAGTACTTC. The encoded protein is CSVLGGEGNIQYF.

V and J are TRBV7-2 and TRBJ2-7, with D possibly matching TRBD1 (6 bases). Germline CDR1 is SGHTA and CDR2 is FQGNSA. The CDR3 is made up of 13 amino acids. V dropped 5 bases and J dropped 0 bases, with 8 bases sitting between them. CDR3 amino acids: CASSTGTSYEQYF. The CDR3 DNA is TGTGCCAGCAGCACAGGGACCTCCTACGAGCAGTACTTC.

This clonotype was seen at least ten times. The chain has TRBV7-9 and TRBJ1-2, with D perhaps matching TRBD1 (6 bases). Per germline, CDR1 SEHNR and CDR2 FQNEAQ (reference sequence). The CDR3 is 18 residues long. The V end lost 4 bases, the J end lost 2 bases, and 23 bases lay between the germline ends. The DNA of the CDR3 is TGTGCCAGCAGCTCCCAAATGGACAGCCAGATATTAAACTATGGCTACACCTTC. Encoded protein: CASSSQMDSQILNYGYTF.

This clonotype was recorded at least ten times. The chain links TRBV4-3 to TRBJ1-5; D gene ambiguous. Trimming shortened V by 0 bases and J by 3 bases, and 9 bases separated the two germline ends. Germline CDR1 reads LGHNA; CDR2 reads YSLEER. This CDR3 comprises 15 residues. The CDR3, as DNA: TGCGCCAGCAGCCAAGAAATAACAGTCAATCAGCCCCAGCATTTT. This translates into CASSQEITVNQPQHF.

This chain links TRBV15 with TRBJ2-6; no definite D call. Trimming cost V 7 bases and J 4 bases, with 5 bases left between them. The CDR3 extends over 12 amino acids. The germline CDR1 and CDR2 sequences are LNHNV and YYDKDF (reference sequence). CDR3 protein: CATTSGANVLTF. For the CDR3, the DNA is TGTGCCACCACATCCGGGGCCAACGTCCTGACTTTC.

The chain links TRBV28 to TRBJ1-2; D is unclear. The germline V and J ends were trimmed by 4 bases and 4 bases, with 7 bases remaining between them. CDR1 is MDHEN and CDR2 is SYDVKM in the germline V gene. The CDR3 totals 12 residues. In DNA form, the CDR3 reads TGTGCCAGCAGTTCGGAGGGCTATGGCTACACCTTC. Translated, it gives CASSSEGYGYTF.

In its sample, this clonotype was seen many times. V and J are TRBV12-3 or TRBV12-4 and TRBJ2-1, with TRBD2 as a possible D gene (7 bases). Trimming left V 2 bases short and J 6 bases short, with 14 bases between. This CDR3 has 15 amino acids. This chain's CDR3 is CASSLFGGAGNEQFF. DNA of the CDR3: TGTGCCAGCAGTTTATTTGGGGGGGCTGGCAATGAGCAGTTCTTC.

The rearrangement uses TRBV2 and TRBJ1-5; possibly TRBD1 for D (5 bases). Trimming removed 3 bases at V and 5 bases at J, with 11 bases between. From germline, CDR1 is SNHLY and CDR2 FYNNEI. CDR3 length: 14 residues. CDR3 DNA sequence: TGTGCCAGCAGTGACGATGACAGTTATCAGCCCCAGCATTTT. As protein: CASSDDDSYQPQHF. The variable domain in full, with the rest retrieved from reference TRBV2 and TRBJ1-5, is EPEVTQTPSHQVTQMGQEVILRCVPISNHLYFYWYRQILGQKVEFLVSFYNNEISEKSEIFDDQFSVERPDGSNFTLKIRSTKLEDSAMYFCASSDDDSYQPQHFGDGTRLSIL.

This clonotype has just one count. DNA for the CDR3: TGTGCCAGCAGCCCGGGATGGGGAAATGAAAAACTGTTTTTT. It is translated as CASSPGWGNEKLFF. The genes are TRBV5-6 and TRBJ1-4, with D uncertain. There are 14 residues in the CDR3. V shed 4 bases and J shed 5 bases, with 12 bases lying between them. Germline assignment: CDR1 SGHDT and CDR2 YYEEEE. Drawing the rest from reference TRBV5-6 and TRBJ1-4, the complete variable domain is DAGVTQSPTHLIKTRGQQVTLRCSPKSGHDTVSWYQQALGQGPQFIFQYYEEEERQRGNFPDRFSGHQFPNYSSELNVNALLLGDSALYLCASSPGWGNEKLFFGSGTQLSVL.